The rows below give T cell receptor beta chains drawn from one sample of a study of cytomegalovirus exposure and HLA in healthy donors. Only in-frame clones appear in the TCRdb table, and some are missing; sequencing was by immunoSEQ multiplex PCR. Of tens of thousands of clones in the sample, almost 85% were seen once. The sequencing sample was made of PBMCs. Receptor source: a man aged 45-65 years in good health and CMV-seronegative. The CDR3 runs from the conserved cysteine through the conserved F or W. The D gene is left open where the match is weak.

d_gene | j_gene | v_gene | CDR3nt | CDR3aa
. | TRBJ1-6 | TRBV14 | TGTGCCAGCAGCCAGTCGTTATATTCACCCCTCCACTTT | CASSQSLYSPLHF
TRBD2 | TRBJ2-3 | TRBV5-8 | TGTGCCAGCAGCTACTGGACTAGCGGGGGTCGAGATACGCAGTATTTT | CASSYWTSGGRDTQYF
TRBD1 | TRBJ1-6 | TRBV5-1 | TGCGCCAGCAGCATTTCCGGGACAGGGGTGGGAAATTCACCCCTCCACTTT | CASSISGTGVGNSPLHF
TRBD2 | TRBJ2-2 | TRBV6-1 | TGTGCCAGCAGTGAAGGGACTAGCGGGGGGACCGGGGAGCTGTTTTTT | CASSEGTSGGTGELFF
TRBD2 | TRBJ2-5 | TRBV5-1 | TGCGCCAGCAGCCGCGGGGGGGAAGCAGAGACCCAGTACTTC | CASSRGGEAETQYF
. | TRBJ1-1 | TRBV19 | TGTGCCAGTAGTATGCCGGGACATACAAACACTGAAGCTTTCTTT | CASSMPGHTNTEAFF
. | TRBJ1-4 | TRBV4-1 | TGCGCCAGCAGCCCCCCGGGGTGGGAAAAACTGTTTTTT | CASSPPGWEKLFF
TRBD2 | TRBJ2-3 | TRBV29-1 | TGCAGCGTTACTGGGACTAGCGGGAGCACAGATACGCAGTATTTT | CSVTGTSGSTDTQYF
. | TRBJ2-3 | TRBV27 | TGTGCCAGCAGTTTAGAGGGTCCCCGGGGCACAGATACGCAGTATTTT | CASSLEGPRGTDTQYF
TRBD1 | TRBJ1-1 | TRBV27 | TGTGCCAGCAGTTTGCACAGGGGGCTTGGGAACACTGAAGCTTTCTTT | CASSLHRGLGNTEAFF